These 11 T cell receptor beta chains came from one sample sequenced in a study of cytomegalovirus exposure and HLA in healthy donors. 13 Jbeta primers and 60 Vbeta primers were used for the PCR. Data came from immunoSEQ multiplex PCR; TCRdb stores just in-frame clones and leaves some out. The sample lists 130,000 to 150,000 clones; about three quarters were seen once. Material: PBMCs. These receptors were obtained from a man between 18 and 29 years old in good health and CMV-seronegative.

This clone turned up a few times. V usage is TRBV5-1 and J usage is TRBJ2-7; TRBD1 matches 10 bases. The V and J ends lost 7 bases and 3 bases, in that order; junction bases with no gene match: 10. CDR1 is SGHRS and CDR2 is YFSETQ in the germline V gene. The CDR3 runs to 15 residues. As DNA, the CDR3 is TGCGCCAGCGGGCATTCCGGGACAGGGGACTACGAGCAGTACTTC. Encoded protein: CASGHSGTGDYEQYF. Drawing the rest from reference TRBV5-1 and TRBJ2-7, the complete variable domain is KAGVTQTPRYLIKTRGQQVTLSCSPISGHRSVSWYQQTPGQGLQFLFEYFSETQRNKGNFPGRFSGRQFSNSRSEMNVSTLELGDSALYLCASGHSGTGDYEQYFGPGTRLTVT.

The chain carries TRBV6-6 and TRBJ1-1, with TRBD1 identical over 8 bases. V shed 5 bases and J 1 base; nucleotides not matched to a gene: 3. This CDR3 is built from 14 residues. Germline CDR1 reads MNHNY; CDR2 reads SVGAGI (reference sequence). The CDR3 coding sequence is TGTGCCAGCAGTCAAACAGGGGGGAACACTGAAGCTTTCTTT. It encodes CASSQTGGNTEAFF.

This clone has just one count. This sequence joins TRBV27 and TRBJ2-5; 10 nucleotides align to TRBD1. The closer fit of TRBJ2-7 to the DNA end suggests the J call may be wrong. Per germline, CDR1 MNHEY and CDR2 SMNVEV (reference sequence). The CDR3 consists of 15 residues. The CDR3 DNA is TGTGCCAGCAGCCCCGGGACAGGGGTCTCCTACGAGCAGTACTTC. Its protein is CASSPGTGVSYEQYF.

The chain combines TRBV6-1 with TRBJ2-7, with D maybe TRBD1 (6 bases). The V gene lost 3 bases and the J gene lost 4 bases, with 22 bases spanning the gap. Per germline, CDR1 MNHNS and CDR2 SASEGT. This CDR3 is built from 17 residues. This CDR3 is CASSDQISTGKGYEQYF. The CDR3 nucleotides are TGTGCCAGCAGTGACCAAATTAGCACAGGGAAGGGTTACGAGCAGTACTTC.

V usage is TRBV2 and J usage is TRBJ1-1; 7 bases are a match to TRBD1. The V segment lost 5 bases and the J segment 1 base; nucleotides outside the gene matches: 7. Per germline, CDR1 SNHLY and CDR2 FYNNEI. The CDR3 covers 15 residues. The CDR3 sequence is CASSLRGQSNTEAFF. The CDR3 DNA is TGTGCCAGCAGTCTTAGGGGACAGTCGAACACTGAAGCTTTCTTT.

This chain connects TRBV30 to TRBJ2-7; 11 nucleotides agree with TRBD2. This CDR3 is built from 21 residues. The germline gives CDR1 GTSNPN, CDR2 SVGIG (reference sequence). Trimming at V came to 5 bases and at J to 3 bases, leaving 27 bases not matched to a gene. Here the CDR3 reads CAWGVDASRTMRGTSGYEQYF. CDR3 bases: TGTGCCTGGGGCGTGGACGCATCACGGACAATGAGGGGGACTAGCGGCTACGAGCAGTACTTC.

The chain recombines TRBV5-1 with TRBJ1-1; D not resolved. Trimming took off 0 bases at V and 4 bases at J, with 16 bases between the two ends. This CDR3 spans 16 amino acids. CDR1 and CDR2 from the germline V gene are SGHRS and YFSETQ. CDR3 region: CASSLVSGGLVTEAFF. As DNA, the CDR3 is TGCGCCAGCAGCTTGGTCTCCGGAGGTCTAGTCACTGAAGCTTTCTTT.

Regarding this clone: Other DNA sequences in this specimen translate into the identical CDR3. The chain uses TRBV30 and TRBJ2-5, with 11 positions matching TRBD2. This CDR3 has 16 residues. Germline V gene lookup returns CDR1 GTSNPN and CDR2 SVGIG (reference sequence). J gave up 2 bases and V 0 bases, and 5 bases lay outside the gene matches. The CDR3 sequence is CAWSVGLAGGQETQYF. The CDR3 bases are TGTGCCTGGAGTGTCGGGCTAGCGGGGGGTCAAGAGACCCAGTACTTC. The full variable domain, with the rest looked up from reference TRBV30 and TRBJ2-5, is SQTIHQWPATLVQPVGSPLSLECTVEGTSNPNLYWYRQAAGRGLQLLFYSVGIGQISSEVPQNLSASRPQDRQFILSSKKLLLSDSGFYLCAWSVGLAGGQETQYFGPGTRLLVL.

About this clone itself: Other DNA sequences of this sample code for an identical CDR3. This sequence joins TRBV5-4 and TRBJ1-6, with 7 bases identical to TRBD1. The germline V gene has CDR1 SGHNT and CDR2 YYREEE (reference sequence). There are 13 residues in the CDR3. V lost 4 bases to trimming and J lost 17 bases; unmatched junction nucleotides: 12. CDR3 amino acids: CASSLVGGRGFHF. In DNA, the CDR3 is TGTGCCAGCAGCCTGGTCGGTGGCAGGGGGTTCCACTTT.

In this sample, this clone turned up a few times. The CDR3 reads CASSPLTESTYGYTF. CDR3 in DNA: TGTGCCAGCTCACCCCTGACAGAATCGACGTATGGCTACACCTTC. The chain combines TRBV18 with TRBJ1-2; maybe TRBD1 (5 bases). The germline gives CDR1 KGHSH, CDR2 LQKENI. Trimming stripped 3 bases from V and 5 bases from J, with 16 bases between. CDR3 size: 15 residues.

This chain joins TRBV7-9 and TRBJ1-1, with D possibly being TRBD1 (5 bases). The germline V gene has CDR1 SEHNR and CDR2 FQNEAQ (reference sequence). Trimming stripped 5 bases from V and 10 bases from J, with 23 bases between. This CDR3 is 15 amino acids long. Here the CDR3 reads CASSHSNSDGGGAFF. CDR3 coding DNA: TGTGCCAGCAGCCATTCTAACTCCGACGGGGGGGGAGCTTTCTTT.